The 10 T cell receptor beta chains given below trace back to one sample, sequenced in a study of blood T cell repertoires in COVID-19. Libraries were prepared by immunoSEQ multiplex PCR; TCRdb keeps only in-frame clonotypes and omits some of them. The data show roughly 280,000 clones, roughly 83% seen once. Sequences were obtained from peripheral blood. Receptors originate from a man in his 60s who had recovered from COVID-19.

This chain connects TRBV5-1 to TRBJ2-2; D possibly corresponds to TRBD1 (6 bases). V was shortened by 1 base and J by 9 bases, with 28 bases between the two germline ends. Germline V gene sequence: CDR1 SGHRS, CDR2 YFSETQ. The length of the CDR3 is 19 residues. CDR3 DNA sequence: TGCGCCAGCAGCTTGTTGGAGGTTGGGGGCACAGGTTACGCCTGGGAGCTGTTTTTT. Amino acids: CASSLLEVGGTGYAWELFF.

The rearrangement uses TRBV28 and TRBJ2-5; 7 bases map to TRBD1. Germline CDR1 MDHEN, CDR2 SYDVKM. Trimming at V came to 5 bases and at J to 4 bases, leaving 10 bases not matched to a gene. CDR3 length: 15 residues. Written as DNA, the CDR3 is TGTGCCAGCAGTGGGACAGAATCAAGAAGAGAGACCCAGTACTTC. Protein product: CASSGTESRRETQYF.

The chain is built from TRBV5-6 and TRBJ1-5, with TRBD1 matching 10 bases. Germline loops: CDR1 SGHDT, CDR2 YYEEEE. The CDR3 contains 18 residues. V lost 1 base to trimming and J lost 2 bases; unmatched junction nucleotides: 9. The CDR3: CASSLLGQGSSGNQPQHF. CDR3 bases: TGTGCCAGCAGCTTGCTGGGACAGGGGAGTTCTGGCAATCAGCCCCAGCATTTT.

The count of this clone is one. The chain carries TRBV19 and TRBJ1-5; D is ambiguous. The CDR3 length is 16 residues. The V gene lost 6 bases and the J gene lost 0 bases, with 15 bases spanning the gap. The germline CDR1 and CDR2 sequences are LNHDA and SQIVND (reference sequence). This CDR3 reads CASRPRHDYSNQPQHF. As DNA, the CDR3 is TGTGCCAGTAGACCTAGACACGACTATAGCAATCAGCCCCAGCATTTT.

The V and J genes are TRBV2 and TRBJ1-6; 7 bases are a match to TRBD1. Trimming took 1 base from V and 9 from J; bases not matched to a gene: 6. Germline V gene sequence: CDR1 SNHLY, CDR2 FYNNEI. The CDR3 length is 15 residues. The CDR3 DNA is TGTGCCAGCAGTGAAGTAGGGGGCATATCTTCACCCCTCCACTTT. This gives the protein CASSEVGGISSPLHF.

This chain joins TRBV27 and TRBJ2-7; D not certain. Germline CDR1 reads MNHEY; CDR2 reads SMNVEV (reference sequence). The CDR3 consists of 13 residues. Trimming removed 0 bases at V and 4 bases at J, with 7 bases between. The CDR3: CASSLSGAYEQYF. The DNA for the CDR3 is TGTGCCAGCAGTTTATCAGGAGCTTACGAGCAGTACTTC.

The chain combines TRBV5-4 with TRBJ2-1; weak D call: TRBD1 (5 bases). This CDR3 region has 14 residues. V lost 0 bases, J lost 6 bases, and 10 bases lay in between. CDR1 is SGHNT, CDR2 YYREEE, per germline (reference sequence). CDR3 region: CASSLGGDSNEQFF. The CDR3 DNA sequence: TGTGCCAGCAGCTTGGGTGGTGACAGCAATGAGCAGTTCTTC.

V is TRBV2 and J is TRBJ1-4, with 10 bases that match TRBD1. The germline gives CDR1 SNHLY, CDR2 FYNNEI. This CDR3 has 15 amino acids. The J segment lost 3 bases and the V segment lost 7 bases, leaving 5 bases of the junction unmatched. CDR3 residues: CASTGQGLSNEKLFF. The CDR3 region has the DNA TGTGCCAGCACGGGACAGGGGCTGTCTAATGAAAAACTGTTTTTT.

The V call is TRBV6-5, the J call TRBJ2-3; D possibly corresponds to TRBD2 (5 bases). The CDR3 is 15 residues long. The germline V gene encodes CDR1 MNHEY and CDR2 SVGAGI. Trimming took off 0 bases at V and 11 bases at J, with 18 bases between the two ends. The CDR3 region has the DNA TGTGCCAGCAGTTACTCGAAACAAGCCCGGAGCGGGCAGTATTTT. It codes for CASSYSKQARSGQYF.

The CDR3 loop reads CASSQGPPNIQYF. CDR3 bases: TGTGCCAGCAGCCAGGGGCCCCCAAACATTCAGTACTTC. The chain couples TRBV3-1 (or the pseudogene TRBV3-2) to TRBJ2-4; D is perhaps TRBD1 (5 bases). Trimming removed 3 bases from V and 6 bases from J, with 9 bases in between. The CDR3 runs to 13 residues. Germline V gene data show CDR1 as LGHDT and CDR2 as YNNKEL (reference sequence).